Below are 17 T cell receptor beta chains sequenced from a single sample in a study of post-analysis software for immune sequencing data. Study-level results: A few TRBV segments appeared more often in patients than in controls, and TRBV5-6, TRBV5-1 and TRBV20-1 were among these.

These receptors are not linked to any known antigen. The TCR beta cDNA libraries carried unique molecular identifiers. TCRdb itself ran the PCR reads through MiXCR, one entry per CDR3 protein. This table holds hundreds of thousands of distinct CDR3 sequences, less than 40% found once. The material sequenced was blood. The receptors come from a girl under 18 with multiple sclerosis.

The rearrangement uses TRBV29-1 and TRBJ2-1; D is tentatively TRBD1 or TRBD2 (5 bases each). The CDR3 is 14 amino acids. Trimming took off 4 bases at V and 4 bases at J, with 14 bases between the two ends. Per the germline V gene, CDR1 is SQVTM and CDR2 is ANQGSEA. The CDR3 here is CSVARGGPYNEQFF. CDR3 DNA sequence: TGCAGCGTTGCCCGGGGCGGACCATACAATGAGCAGTTCTTC.

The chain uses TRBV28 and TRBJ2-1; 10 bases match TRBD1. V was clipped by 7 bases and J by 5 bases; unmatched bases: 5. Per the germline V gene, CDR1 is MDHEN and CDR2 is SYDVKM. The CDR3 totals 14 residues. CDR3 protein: CASTTDRGNNEQFF. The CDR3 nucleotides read TGTGCCAGCACCACGGACAGGGGGAACAATGAGCAGTTCTTC.

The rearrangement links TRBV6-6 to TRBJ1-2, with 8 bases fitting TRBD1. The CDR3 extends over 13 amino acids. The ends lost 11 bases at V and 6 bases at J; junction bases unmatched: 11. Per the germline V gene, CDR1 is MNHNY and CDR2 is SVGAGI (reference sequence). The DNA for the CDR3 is TGTGCCGGAAGAGCCCAGACAGGGGATGGCTACACCTTC. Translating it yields CAGRAQTGDGYTF.

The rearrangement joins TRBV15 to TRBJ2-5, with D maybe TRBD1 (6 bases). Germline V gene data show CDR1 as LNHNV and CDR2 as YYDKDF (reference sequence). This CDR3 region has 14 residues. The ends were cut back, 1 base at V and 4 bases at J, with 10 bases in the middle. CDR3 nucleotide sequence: TGTGCCACCAGCAGAGGACAGGCGAGAGAGACCCAGTACTTC. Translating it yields CATSRGQARETQYF.

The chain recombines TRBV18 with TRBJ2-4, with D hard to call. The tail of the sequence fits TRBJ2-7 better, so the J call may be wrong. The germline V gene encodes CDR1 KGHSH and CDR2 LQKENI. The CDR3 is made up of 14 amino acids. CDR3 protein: CASSPPAGSYEQYF. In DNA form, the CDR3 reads TGTGCCAGCTCACCACCGGCCGGCTCCTACGAGCAGTACTTC.

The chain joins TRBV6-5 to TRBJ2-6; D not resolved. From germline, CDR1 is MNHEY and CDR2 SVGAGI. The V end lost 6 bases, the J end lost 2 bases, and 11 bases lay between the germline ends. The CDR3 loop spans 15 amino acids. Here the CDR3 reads CASRLNLAGANVLTF. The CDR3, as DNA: TGTGCCAGCAGGCTTAACCTCGCTGGGGCCAACGTCCTGACTTTC.

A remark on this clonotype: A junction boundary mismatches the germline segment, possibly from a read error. In DNA, the CDR3 is TGTACCAGCAGCTTATTTTCCTCATCAGGGGCCTACGAGCAGTACTTC. This encodes CTSSLFSSSGAYEQYF. V is TRBV7-9 and J is TRBJ2-7; D possibly corresponds to TRBD1 (6 bases). CDR3 length equals 16 residues. The V gene's germline CDR1 is SEHNR and CDR2 FQNEAQ (reference sequence).

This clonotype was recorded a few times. The CDR3: CAISDNLDRGGHGYTF. The CDR3 bases are TGTGCCATATCCGACAATCTGGACAGGGGGGGCCATGGCTACACCTTC. The chain couples TRBV10-3 to TRBJ1-2; 10 bases agree with TRBD1. The CDR3 is made up of 16 amino acids. Germline V gene lookup returns CDR1 ENHRY and CDR2 SYGVKD. With V trimmed by 9 bases and J by 6 bases, 16 bases remained unmatched.

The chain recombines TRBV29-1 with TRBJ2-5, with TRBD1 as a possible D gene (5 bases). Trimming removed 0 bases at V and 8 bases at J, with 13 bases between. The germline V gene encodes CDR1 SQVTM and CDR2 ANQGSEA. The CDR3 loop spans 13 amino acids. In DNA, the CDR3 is TGCAGCGTTGAAGATCCTAGGGGAAGTACCCAGTACTTC. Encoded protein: CSVEDPRGSTQYF.

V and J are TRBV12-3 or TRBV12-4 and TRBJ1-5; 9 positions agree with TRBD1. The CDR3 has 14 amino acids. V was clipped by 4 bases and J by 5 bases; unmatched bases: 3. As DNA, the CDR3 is TGTGCCAGCAGTTCGGGACAGGGATATCAGCCCCAGCATTTT. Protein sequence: CASSSGQGYQPQHF.

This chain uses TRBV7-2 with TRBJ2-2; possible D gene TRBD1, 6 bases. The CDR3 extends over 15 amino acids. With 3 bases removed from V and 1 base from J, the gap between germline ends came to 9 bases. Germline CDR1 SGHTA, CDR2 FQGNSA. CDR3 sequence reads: CASSLGAQNTGELFF. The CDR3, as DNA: TGTGCCAGCAGCTTGGGGGCTCAGAACACCGGGGAGCTGTTTTTT.

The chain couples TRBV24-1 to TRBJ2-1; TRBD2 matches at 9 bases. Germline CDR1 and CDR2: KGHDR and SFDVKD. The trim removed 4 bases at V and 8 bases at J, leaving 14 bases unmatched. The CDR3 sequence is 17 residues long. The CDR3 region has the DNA TGTGCCACCAGTGAATCCCCCTCTAGCGGGGTGGGAGATGAGCAGTTCTTC. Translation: CATSESPSSGVGDEQFF.

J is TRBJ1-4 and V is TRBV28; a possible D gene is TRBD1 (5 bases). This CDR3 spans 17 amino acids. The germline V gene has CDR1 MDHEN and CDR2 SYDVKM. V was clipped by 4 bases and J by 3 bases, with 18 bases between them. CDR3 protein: CASSSPSQGGANEKLFF. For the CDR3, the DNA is TGTGCCAGCAGTTCACCCTCCCAGGGAGGAGCTAATGAAAAACTGTTTTTT. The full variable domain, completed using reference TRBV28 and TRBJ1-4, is DVKVTQSSRYLVKRTGEKVFLECVQDMDHENMFWYRQDPGLGLRLIYFSYDVKMKEKGDIPEGYSVSREKKERFSLILESASTNQTSMYLCASSSPSQGGANEKLFFGSGTQLSVL.

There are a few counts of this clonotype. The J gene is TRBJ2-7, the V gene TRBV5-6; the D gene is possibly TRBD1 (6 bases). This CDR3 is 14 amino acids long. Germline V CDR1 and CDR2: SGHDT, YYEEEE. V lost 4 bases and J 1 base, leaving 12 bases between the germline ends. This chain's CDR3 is CASSLLDRSYEQYF. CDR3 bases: TGTGCCAGCAGCCTACTGGACAGATCCTACGAGCAGTACTTC.

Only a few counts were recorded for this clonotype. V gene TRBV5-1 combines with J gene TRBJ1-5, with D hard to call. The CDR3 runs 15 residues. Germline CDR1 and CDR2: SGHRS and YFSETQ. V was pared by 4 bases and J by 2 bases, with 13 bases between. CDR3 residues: CASSRDGQGNQPQHF. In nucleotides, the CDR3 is TGCGCCAGCAGCCGCGATGGGCAGGGCAATCAGCCCCAGCATTTT.

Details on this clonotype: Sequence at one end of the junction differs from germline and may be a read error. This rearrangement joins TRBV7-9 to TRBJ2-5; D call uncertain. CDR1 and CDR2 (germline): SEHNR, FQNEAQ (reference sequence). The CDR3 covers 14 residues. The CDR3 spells CASSLDVRQETRYF. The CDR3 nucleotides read TGTGCCAGCAGCTTAGATGTGAGGCAAGAGACCCGGTACTTC.

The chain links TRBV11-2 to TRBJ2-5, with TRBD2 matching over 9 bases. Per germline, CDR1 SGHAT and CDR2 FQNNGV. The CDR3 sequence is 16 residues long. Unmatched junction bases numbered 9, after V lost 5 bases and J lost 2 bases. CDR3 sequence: CASSPLGGGVQETQYF. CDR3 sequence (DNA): TGTGCCAGCAGCCCCCTTGGCGGGGGGGTTCAAGAGACCCAGTACTTC.